This TCR beta chain emerged from a study of identical twins. MiXCR, applied by TCRdb to the 5' RACE reads, yields one record per CDR3 protein. The table has about 280,000 distinct CDR3 sequences, about 8.9% seen once. The CDR3 is made up of 16 amino acids. The trim removed 6 bases at V and 7 bases at J, leaving 6 bases unmatched. There were only healthy Caucasians among the donors. These data are also associated with another study on yellow fever vaccine responses in identical twins.

The chain is built from TRBV12-3 or TRBV12-4 and TRBJ2-1; TRBD2 matches at 16 bases. The sequence was obtained from a woman younger than 35 in good health. Specimen: memory (CD45RO+) T cells sorted from blood. The CDR3: CASRTGTSGGANEQFF. The DNA of the CDR3 is TGTGCCAGCAGAACAGGGACTAGCGGGGGGGCGAATGAGCAGTTCTTC.